The 19 T cell receptor beta chains in this list originate from one sample, sequenced in a study of shared clonotypes between healthy human individuals. Assay used: immunoSEQ multiplex PCR; TCRdb lists only in-frame clones, some missing. The table includes roughly 660,000 clones, roughly 88% detected once. Sequencing used memory CD8+ T cells from PBMCs. Subset meaning: CD45RO+ cells pooled with CCR7-negative TemRA cells. The receptors were sampled from a man aged 18 to 30 in good health. Some clones in this sample may be carry-over from other donors' samples.

This clone was found a few times. V and J are TRBV7-6 and TRBJ2-2; tentatively, D is TRBD1 (5 bases). Per the germline V gene, CDR1 is SGHVS and CDR2 is FNYEAQ. Trimming took off 3 bases at V and 0 bases at J, with 11 bases between the two ends. This CDR3 comprises 16 residues. CDR3 bases: TGTGCCAGCAGCTTCCTTACAGGCCCGAACACCGGGGAGCTGTTTTTT. Protein product: CASSFLTGPNTGELFF.

A few counts support this clone. DNA for the CDR3: TGTGCCAGCAGTGGTCGGGACGCCAACACTGAAGCTTTCTTT. Its protein product is CASSGRDANTEAFF. The rearrangement uses TRBV2 and TRBJ1-1, with a tentative D call TRBD1 (5 bases). V was pared by 4 bases and J by 2 bases, with 11 bases between. The CDR3 covers 14 residues. The germline V gene encodes CDR1 SNHLY and CDR2 FYNNEI.

The V gene is TRBV28, the J gene TRBJ2-7; D gene uncertain. V dropped 6 bases and J dropped 6 bases, with 9 bases sitting between them. Germline V CDR1 and CDR2: MDHEN, SYDVKM. The CDR3 sequence is 11 residues long. The CDR3 region has the DNA TGTGCCAGCAGCTTCCATGGCGAGCAGTACTTC. It encodes CASSFHGEQYF.

With regard to this clone: The sample carries other DNA sequences with the same CDR3. This sequence joins TRBV27 and TRBJ2-3; D is uncertain. The CDR3 spans 14 residues. Germline CDR1 MNHEY, CDR2 SMNVEV (reference sequence). V lost 2 bases and J 0 bases, leaving 6 bases between the germline ends. CDR3 in amino acids: CASSLGRSTDTQYF. CDR3 nucleotides: TGTGCCAGCAGTTTAGGAAGGAGCACAGATACGCAGTATTTT.

The CDR3 DNA sequence: TGTGCCAGCAGCGTAGGGGGGGCCGGCTATGGCTACACCTTC. It yields the protein CASSVGGAGYGYTF. The chain employs TRBV9 and TRBJ1-2; weak D call: TRBD1 (6 bases). From germline, CDR1 is SGDLS and CDR2 YYNGEE. V lost 0 bases and J 4 bases, leaving 10 bases between the germline ends. CDR3 length: 14 amino acids.

The genes are TRBV28 and TRBJ2-5; 8 bases match TRBD2. This CDR3 spans 16 amino acids. Per the germline V gene, CDR1 is MDHEN and CDR2 is SYDVKM. Trimming removed 2 bases from V and 4 bases from J; junction bases left unmatched: 9. Here the CDR3 reads CASSLTLAGVGETQYF. Here the CDR3 DNA reads TGTGCCAGCAGTTTAACCCTAGCGGGTGTTGGAGAGACCCAGTACTTC.

Concerning this clone itself: The same CDR3 arises from other DNA sequences in this sample as well. The CDR3 protein is CASSTTGWTEAFF. The CDR3 nucleotides are TGTGCCAGTAGTACGACAGGGTGGACTGAAGCTTTCTTT. The J gene is TRBJ1-1, the V gene TRBV19; 7 bases align to TRBD1. This CDR3 comprises 13 residues. Unmatched junction bases numbered 4, after V lost 4 bases and J lost 5 bases. The germline V gene has CDR1 LNHDA and CDR2 SQIVND (reference sequence).

The rearrangement uses TRBV7-2 and TRBJ1-4; possible D gene TRBD1, 6 bases. Germline CDR1 reads SGHTA; CDR2 reads FQGNSA. Trimming left V 3 bases short and J 0 bases short, with 8 bases between. CDR3 length equals 15 residues. CDR3 residues: CASSLRTATNEKLFF. DNA of the CDR3: TGTGCCAGCAGCTTGCGGACAGCAACTAATGAAAAACTGTTTTTT.

This sequence joins TRBV4-3 and TRBJ2-7, with 9 bases fitting TRBD2. The CDR3 sequence is 16 residues long. V was pared by 4 bases and J by 3 bases, with 10 bases of the junction left unmatched. Germline CDR1 and CDR2: LGHNA and YSLEER. Here the CDR3 DNA reads TGCGCCAGCAGCCCTTCTGGGCGGGAGGGGAACTACGAGCAGTACTTC. Translation gives CASSPSGREGNYEQYF.

This clone was observed once. The V and J genes are TRBV28 and TRBJ2-7, with no clear D. V was clipped by 2 bases and J by 3 bases, with 5 bases between them. The CDR3 spans 12 residues. The germline V gene has CDR1 MDHEN and CDR2 SYDVKM. The CDR3 nucleotides read TGTGCCAGCAGTTTAAGAAACTACGAGCAGTACTTC. Amino acid sequence: CASSLRNYEQYF.

This clone occurred once. This chain connects TRBV20-1 to TRBJ2-7, with D uncertain. CDR3 length: 10 residues. Trimming removed 6 bases from V and 6 bases from J, with 9 bases in between. From germline, CDR1 is DFQATT and CDR2 SNEGSKA (reference sequence). The DNA of the CDR3 is TGCAGTGCCCCCCGCGGCGAGCAGTACTTC. Its translation is CSAPRGEQYF.

The chain couples TRBV4-2 to TRBJ2-3, with TRBD2 matching over 7 bases. The germline CDR1 and CDR2 sequences are LGHNA and YNFKEQ. CDR3 size: 15 residues. V trimming: 5 bases; J trimming: 6 bases; junction bases outside the gene matches: 11. CDR3 DNA: TGTGCCAGCAGCGTCGAGGGGCGGGGGAAGGATACGCAGTATTTT. The encoded protein is CASSVEGRGKDTQYF.

J is TRBJ1-1 and V is TRBV7-9; D is unresolved. V was pared by 3 bases and J by 1 base, with 6 bases between. Germline V gene data show CDR1 as SEHNR and CDR2 as FQNEAQ (reference sequence). This CDR3 comprises 13 residues. The CDR3: CASSFGENTEAFF. In DNA form, the CDR3 reads TGTGCCAGCAGCTTTGGCGAGAACACTGAAGCTTTCTTT. The full variable domain, in which reference TRBV7-9 and TRBJ1-1 provide the parts outside the CDR3, is DTGVSQNPRHKITKRGQNVTFRCDPISEHNRLYWYRQTLGQGPEFLTYFQNEAQLEKSRLLSDRFSAERPKGSFSTLEIQRTEQGDSAMYLCASSFGENTEAFFGQGTRLTVV.

The gene calls are TRBV9 and TRBJ1-2; TRBD1 is a possible D gene (5 bases). Germline values: CDR1 SGDLS, CDR2 YYNGEE. With 0 bases removed from V and 4 bases from J, the gap between germline ends came to 13 bases. The length of the CDR3 is 15 residues. DNA for the CDR3: TGTGCCAGCAGCGTAGAAGGGGCCGAACTCTATGGCTACACCTTC. Residues: CASSVEGAELYGYTF.

The gene calls are TRBV11-2 and TRBJ2-5, with 8 bases fitting TRBD2. CDR1 and CDR2 from the germline V gene are SGHAT and FQNNGV. The CDR3 is 18 residues long. J gave up 5 bases and V 2 bases, and 16 bases lay outside the gene matches. In nucleotides, the CDR3 is TGTGCCAGCAGCTTACATTATTCAGGGAGCGGGAGCTGGGAGACCCAGTACTTC. Translation: CASSLHYSGSGSWETQYF.

The V gene is TRBV4-3, the J gene TRBJ2-1; TRBD2 is a possible D gene (5 bases). The CDR3 loop spans 14 amino acids. Trimming took off 4 bases at V and 9 bases at J, with 16 bases between the two ends. Germline CDR1 and CDR2: LGHNA and YSLEER. This CDR3 is CASSPGKLGSEQFF. Written as DNA, the CDR3 is TGCGCCAGCAGCCCCGGAAAGTTGGGGAGTGAGCAGTTCTTC.

This chain joins TRBV5-6 and TRBJ2-7; 7 bases map to TRBD2. The germline V gene has CDR1 SGHDT and CDR2 YYEEEE. This CDR3 is 15 amino acids long. Germline trimming cut 4 bases from V and 2 bases from J; bases unmatched to any gene: 9. The CDR3 is CASSAGREDAYEQYF. In DNA, the CDR3 is TGTGCCAGCAGCGCTGGCCGGGAGGATGCCTACGAGCAGTACTTC.

This clone appeared a single time. V usage is TRBV28 and J usage is TRBJ2-7; 7 bases align to TRBD1. V shed 5 bases and J 5 bases; nucleotides not matched to a gene: 12. Per germline, CDR1 MDHEN and CDR2 SYDVKM. The CDR3 is 15 amino acids. CDR3 DNA: TGTGCCAGCAGTCCCATGGAAGGGGGCTTTGACGAGCAGTACTTC. This gives the protein CASSPMEGGFDEQYF.

The chain uses TRBV28 and TRBJ1-3, with D perhaps matching TRBD1 (6 bases). This CDR3 contains 14 residues. V was cut by 2 bases and J by 2 bases, with 7 bases left in between. CDR1 and CDR2 from the germline V gene are MDHEN and SYDVKM. This chain's CDR3 is CASSLGGPGNTIYF. CDR3 sequence (DNA): TGTGCCAGCAGTTTAGGGGGGCCTGGAAACACCATATATTTT.